This T cell receptor beta chain was identified in a study of blood T cell repertoires in COVID-19. CDR1 LGHNA and CDR2 YSLEER come from the germline V gene. V was pared by 1 base and J by 12 bases, with 10 bases of the junction left unmatched. The CDR3 length is 14 residues. Methods used by the authors: Estimates of nucleated cell counts were drawn from the amplification of reference gene primers. The repertoire was sequenced with immunoSEQ multiplex PCR; TCRdb's copy has only in-frame clones and lacks some. V and J calls and clone size come straight from that table; D and trimming were deduced from the DNA. This table holds fewer than 300,000 clones, 70% to 90% found once.

The sample was peripheral blood. This rearrangement joins TRBV4-3 to TRBJ2-3; 7 bases are shared with TRBD2. The receptor's source is a woman in her 30s with acute or convalescent COVID-19. In nucleotides, the CDR3 is TGCGCCAGCAGCCAAGCCGCCGGGACTAAGTTCCAGTATTTT. Amino acid sequence: CASSQAAGTKFQYF.